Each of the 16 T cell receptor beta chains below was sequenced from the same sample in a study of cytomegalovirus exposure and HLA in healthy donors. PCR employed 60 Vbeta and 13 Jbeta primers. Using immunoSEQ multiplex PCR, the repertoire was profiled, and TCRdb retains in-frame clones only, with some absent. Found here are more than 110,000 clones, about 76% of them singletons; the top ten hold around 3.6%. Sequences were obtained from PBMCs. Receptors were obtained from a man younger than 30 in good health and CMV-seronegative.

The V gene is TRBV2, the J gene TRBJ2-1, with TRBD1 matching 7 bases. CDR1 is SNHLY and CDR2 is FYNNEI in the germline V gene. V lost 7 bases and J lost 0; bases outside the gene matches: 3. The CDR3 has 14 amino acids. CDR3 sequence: CASNRDSSYNEQFF. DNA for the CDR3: TGTGCCAGCAACCGGGACAGCTCCTACAATGAGCAGTTCTTC.

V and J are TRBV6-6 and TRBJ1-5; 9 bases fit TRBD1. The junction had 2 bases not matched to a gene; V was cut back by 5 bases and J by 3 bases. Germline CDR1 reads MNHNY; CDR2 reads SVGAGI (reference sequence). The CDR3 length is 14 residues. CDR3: CASSGQGFNQPQHF. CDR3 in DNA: TGTGCCAGCAGTGGACAGGGGTTCAATCAGCCCCAGCATTTT.

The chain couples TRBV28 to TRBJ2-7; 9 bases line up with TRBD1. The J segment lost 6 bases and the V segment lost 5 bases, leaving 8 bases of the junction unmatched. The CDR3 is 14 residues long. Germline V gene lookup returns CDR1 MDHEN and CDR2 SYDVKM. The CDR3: CASSVTGGAGEQYF. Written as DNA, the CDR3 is TGTGCCAGCAGTGTTACAGGGGGCGCCGGCGAGCAGTACTTC.

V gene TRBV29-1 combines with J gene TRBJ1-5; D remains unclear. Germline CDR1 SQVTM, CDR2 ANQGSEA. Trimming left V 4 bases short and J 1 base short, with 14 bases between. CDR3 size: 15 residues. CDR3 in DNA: TGCAGCGTTGTCCTCCACCCCGGGAGCAATCAGCCCCAGCATTTT. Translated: CSVVLHPGSNQPQHF.

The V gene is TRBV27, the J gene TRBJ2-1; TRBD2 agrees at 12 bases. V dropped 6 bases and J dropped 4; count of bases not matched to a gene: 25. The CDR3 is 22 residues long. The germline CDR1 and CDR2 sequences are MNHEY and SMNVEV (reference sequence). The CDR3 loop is CASSLGAGLAGPLPGKYNEQFF. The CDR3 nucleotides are TGTGCCAGCAGCCTGGGGGCAGGACTAGCGGGGCCCCTCCCCGGCAAGTACAATGAGCAGTTCTTC.

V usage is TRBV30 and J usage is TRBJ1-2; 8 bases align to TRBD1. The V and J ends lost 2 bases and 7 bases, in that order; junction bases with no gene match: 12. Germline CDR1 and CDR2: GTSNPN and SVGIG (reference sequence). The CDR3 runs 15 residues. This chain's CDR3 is CAWSLQGGPQRGYTF. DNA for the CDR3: TGTGCCTGGAGTTTACAGGGGGGACCCCAGCGTGGCTACACCTTC.

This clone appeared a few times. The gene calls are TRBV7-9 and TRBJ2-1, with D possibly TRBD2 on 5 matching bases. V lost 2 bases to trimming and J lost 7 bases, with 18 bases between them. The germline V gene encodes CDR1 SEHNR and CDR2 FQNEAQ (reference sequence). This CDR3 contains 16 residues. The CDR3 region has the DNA TGTGCCAGCAGCTTACAGGTAGCGAGATTAGGGAATGAGCAGTTCTTC. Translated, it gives CASSLQVARLGNEQFF.

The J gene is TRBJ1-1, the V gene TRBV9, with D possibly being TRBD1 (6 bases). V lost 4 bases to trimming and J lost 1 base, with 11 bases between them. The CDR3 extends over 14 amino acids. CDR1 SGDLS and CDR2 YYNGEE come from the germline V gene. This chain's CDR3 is CASSPRGGNTEAFF. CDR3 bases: TGTGCCAGCAGCCCGAGGGGGGGGAACACTGAAGCTTTCTTT.

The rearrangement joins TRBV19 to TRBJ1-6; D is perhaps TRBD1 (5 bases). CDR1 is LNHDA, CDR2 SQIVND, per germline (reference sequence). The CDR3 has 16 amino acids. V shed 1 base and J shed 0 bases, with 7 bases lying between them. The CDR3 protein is CASSIAGNSYNSPLHF. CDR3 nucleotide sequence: TGTGCCAGTAGTATAGCAGGGAACTCCTATAATTCACCCCTCCACTTT.

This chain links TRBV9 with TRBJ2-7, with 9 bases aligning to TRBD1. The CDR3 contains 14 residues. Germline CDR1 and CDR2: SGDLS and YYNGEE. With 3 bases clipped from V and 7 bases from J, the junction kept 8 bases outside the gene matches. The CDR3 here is CASSAGTGSREQYF. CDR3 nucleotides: TGTGCCAGCAGCGCCGGGACAGGGAGTCGGGAGCAGTACTTC. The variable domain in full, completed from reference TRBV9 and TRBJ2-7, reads DSGVTQTPKHLITATGQRVTLRCSPRSGDLSVYWYQQSLDQGLQFLIQYYNGEERAKGNILERFSAQQFPDLHSELNLSSLELGDSALYFCASSAGTGSREQYFGPGTRLTVT.

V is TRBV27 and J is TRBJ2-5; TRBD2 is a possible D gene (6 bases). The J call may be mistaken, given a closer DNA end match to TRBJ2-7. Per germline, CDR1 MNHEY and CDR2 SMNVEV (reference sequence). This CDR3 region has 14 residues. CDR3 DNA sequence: TGTGCCAGCAGTTTGTCGGGACTCATATACGAGCAGTACTTC. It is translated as CASSLSGLIYEQYF.

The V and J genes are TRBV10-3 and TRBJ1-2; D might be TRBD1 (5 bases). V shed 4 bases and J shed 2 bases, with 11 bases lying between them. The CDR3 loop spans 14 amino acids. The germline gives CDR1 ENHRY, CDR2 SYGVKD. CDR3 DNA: TGTGCCATCAGTGCAGCGACAGTCAACTATGGCTACACCTTC. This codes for CAISAATVNYGYTF.

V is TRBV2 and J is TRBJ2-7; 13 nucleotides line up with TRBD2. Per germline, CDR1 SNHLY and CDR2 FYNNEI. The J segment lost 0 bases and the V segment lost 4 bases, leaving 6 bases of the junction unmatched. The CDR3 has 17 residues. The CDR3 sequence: CASSGGLAGVYSYEQYF. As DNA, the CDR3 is TGTGCCAGCAGTGGAGGACTAGCGGGGGTTTACTCCTACGAGCAGTACTTC.

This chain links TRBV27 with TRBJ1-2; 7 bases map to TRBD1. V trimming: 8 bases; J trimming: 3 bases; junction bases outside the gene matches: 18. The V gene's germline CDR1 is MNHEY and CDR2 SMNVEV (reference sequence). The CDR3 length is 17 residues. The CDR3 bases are TGTGCCAGCGGTTCTGACAGGGACAACGGCCGCTACTATGGCTACACCTTC. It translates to CASGSDRDNGRYYGYTF.

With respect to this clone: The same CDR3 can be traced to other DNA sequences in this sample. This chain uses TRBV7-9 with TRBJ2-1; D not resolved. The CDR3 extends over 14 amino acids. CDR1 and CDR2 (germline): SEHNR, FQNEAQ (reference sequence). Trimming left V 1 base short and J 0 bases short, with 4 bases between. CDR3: CASSLGSSYNEQFF. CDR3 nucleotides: TGTGCCAGCAGCTTAGGCAGCTCCTACAATGAGCAGTTCTTC.

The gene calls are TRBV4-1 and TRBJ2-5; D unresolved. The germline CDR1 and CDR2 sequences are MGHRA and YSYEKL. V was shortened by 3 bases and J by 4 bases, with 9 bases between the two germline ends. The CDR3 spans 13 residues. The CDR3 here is CASSQRQIETQYF. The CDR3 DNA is TGCGCCAGCAGCCAGCGGCAAATAGAGACCCAGTACTTC.